These 18 T cell receptor beta chains were all obtained from the same sample, sequenced in a study of cytomegalovirus exposure and HLA in healthy donors. Both 60 Vbeta primers and 13 Jbeta primers went into the PCR. TCRdb's table, derived via immunoSEQ multiplex PCR, lists solely in-frame clones and lacks some. The top ten hold approximately 10% of the sample, which has about 98,000 clones, around 80% seen once. The sequenced sample was PBMCs. These receptors came from a man aged 18 to 29 in good health and CMV-seropositive.

V usage is TRBV15 and J usage is TRBJ2-5; 7 positions agree with TRBD1. The CDR3 length is 16 residues. J lost 4 bases, V lost 1 base, and 9 bases had no gene match. Germline loops: CDR1 LNHNV, CDR2 YYDKDF (reference sequence). For the CDR3, the DNA is TGTGCCACCAGCAGAGGACAGGGCGAAGTCGCAGAGACCCAGTACTTC. This gives the protein CATSRGQGEVAETQYF.

In its sample, this clone was seen a few times. DNA for the CDR3: TGTGCCAGCAGTTCCAGGACAGGGGGCTTTGATGGCTACACCTTC. Amino acid sequence: CASSSRTGGFDGYTF. The rearrangement links TRBV28 to TRBJ1-2, with 11 bases identical to TRBD1. The CDR3 spans 15 residues. J lost 6 bases, V lost 4 bases, and 7 bases had no gene match. Germline V lookup: CDR1 MDHEN, CDR2 SYDVKM.

This sequence joins TRBV10-3 and TRBJ2-3, with D perhaps TRBD2 (5 bases). The V end was cut by 8 bases, the J end by 3 bases, with 15 bases between. The CDR3 contains 14 residues. Germline CDR1 and CDR2: ENHRY and SYGVKD. Here the CDR3 reads CAIRGGAATDTQYF. The CDR3 DNA is TGTGCCATCCGGGGTGGAGCAGCGACAGATACGCAGTATTTT.

The chain combines TRBV5-1 with TRBJ2-7, with 9 bases identical to TRBD1. V gave up 4 bases and J gave up 3 bases; unmatched junction bases: 14. This CDR3 contains 17 residues. Per the germline V gene, CDR1 is SGHRS and CDR2 is YFSETQ. CDR3 sequence reads: CASSPQPPGTGNYEQYF. The CDR3 nucleotides read TGCGCCAGCAGCCCCCAGCCCCCCGGGACAGGGAACTACGAGCAGTACTTC.

With regard to this clone: The sample has other DNA sequences that encode this CDR3 too. The CDR3 bases are TGCGCCAGCAGCCTCGGACTAGCGGGATCCTACGAGCAGTACTTC. This codes for CASSLGLAGSYEQYF. V and J are TRBV4-1 and TRBJ2-7; 12 positions agree with TRBD2. The ends lost 4 bases at V and 1 base at J; junction bases unmatched: 2. The CDR3 extends over 15 amino acids. In germline, CDR1 is MGHRA, CDR2 YSYEKL.

This clone was counted between two and nine times. The chain couples TRBV5-6 to TRBJ2-5; D is perhaps TRBD1 (6 bases). Per germline, CDR1 SGHDT and CDR2 YYEEEE. CDR3 length: 15 residues. Trimming took 0 bases from V and 7 from J, leaving 16 bases between them. CDR3 nucleotide sequence: TGTGCCAGCAGCTTGGAGGGCAGGGGTTCCGGGACCCAGTACTTC. It specifies CASSLEGRGSGTQYF. Full variable domain (missing parts from reference TRBV5-6 and TRBJ2-5): DAGVTQSPTHLIKTRGQQVTLRCSPKSGHDTVSWYQQALGQGPQFIFQYYEEEERQRGNFPDRFSGHQFPNYSSELNVNALLLGDSALYLCASSLEGRGSGTQYFGPGTRLLVL.

Only a few counts were recorded for this clone. This chain connects TRBV28 to TRBJ2-7; D is unresolved. Looked up from germline, CDR1 is MDHEN and CDR2 is SYDVKM. There are 13 residues in the CDR3. Deletions cut 3 bases from V and 6 bases from J, with 12 bases between. The CDR3 bases are TGTGCCAGCAGTTTCAGTCTAGTAGGCGAGCAGTACTTC. Amino acids: CASSFSLVGEQYF.

The chain combines TRBV7-9 with TRBJ1-1, with 9 bases identical to TRBD1. Trimming took 9 bases from V and 8 from J; bases not matched to a gene: 7. The CDR3 extends over 12 amino acids. Germline V gives CDR1 SEHNR, CDR2 FQNEAQ (reference sequence). In DNA, the CDR3 is TGTGCCAGTTTACCGGACAGGGGCGAAGCTTTCTTT. Encoded protein: CASLPDRGEAFF.

The V call is TRBV7-7, the J call TRBJ2-3; TRBD2 agrees at 12 bases. The CDR3 covers 15 residues. The J segment lost 2 bases and the V segment lost 6 bases, leaving 3 bases of the junction unmatched. Looked up from germline, CDR1 is SSHAT and CDR2 is FNYEAQ (reference sequence). The CDR3 bases are TGTGCCAGCAGTGCTAGCGGGGGGGACACAGATACGCAGTATTTT. Translated, it gives CASSASGGDTDTQYF.

This chain joins TRBV19 and TRBJ2-3, with D perhaps matching TRBD1 (5 bases). The CDR3 is made up of 14 amino acids. V was pared by 4 bases and J by 2 bases, with 10 bases between. The germline CDR1 and CDR2 sequences are LNHDA and SQIVND (reference sequence). CDR3 in amino acids: CASSSIGATDTQYF. The CDR3 bases are TGTGCCAGTAGTAGTATAGGGGCCACAGATACGCAGTATTTT.

The CDR3 DNA follows: TGTGCCAGCAGTGGAGTCTCCTACGAGCAGTACTTC. Translated, it gives CASSGVSYEQYF. The chain uses TRBV25-1 and TRBJ2-7; D uncertain. V lost 4 bases to trimming and J lost 0 bases, with 4 bases between them. CDR3 size: 12 residues. Germline CDR1 is MGHDK and CDR2 is SYGVNS.

The chain uses TRBV29-1 and TRBJ2-2, with 8 bases that match TRBD2. This CDR3 has 13 amino acids. The V and J ends lost 6 bases and 4 bases, in that order; junction bases with no gene match: 4. CDR1 is SQVTM, CDR2 ANQGSEA, per germline. CDR3 sequence (DNA): TGCAGCGTGACCCGGGGGGGCACCGGGGAGCTGTTTTTT. Translated, it gives CSVTRGGTGELFF.

The chain is built from TRBV11-2 and TRBJ2-1; D call uncertain. The CDR3 loop spans 14 amino acids. Trimming pared 1 base from V and 1 base from J, leaving 5 bases between. Germline CDR1 is SGHAT and CDR2 is FQNNGV. In DNA, the CDR3 is TGTGCCAGCAGCTTAGTCAGATCCTACAATGAGCAGTTCTTC. This codes for CASSLVRSYNEQFF.

V and J are TRBV5-1 and TRBJ1-2; TRBD1 is a possible D gene (6 bases). Trimming took off 8 bases at V and 4 bases at J, with 12 bases between the two ends. There are 12 residues in the CDR3. Per germline, CDR1 SGHRS and CDR2 YFSETQ. CDR3 amino acids: CASRTEGYGYTF. The DNA for the CDR3 is TGCGCCAGTAGGACAGAAGGCTATGGCTACACCTTC.

This clone was counted only a few times. The J gene is TRBJ1-3, the V gene TRBV10-3; unclear D gene. The CDR3 sequence is 14 residues long. Looked up from germline, CDR1 is ENHRY and CDR2 is SYGVKD. Trimming left V 2 bases short and J 5 bases short, with 10 bases between. CDR3 region: CAISEDVRRNTIYF. The DNA for the CDR3 is TGTGCCATCAGTGAGGATGTCAGGAGAAACACCATATATTTT.

The CDR3 spells CASSFDSYNEQFF. CDR3 DNA sequence: TGCGCCAGCAGCTTCGACAGCTACAATGAGCAGTTCTTC. The gene calls are TRBV5-1 and TRBJ2-1; D is perhaps TRBD1 (5 bases). Germline lookup yields CDR1 SGHRS and CDR2 YFSETQ. V was pared by 2 bases and J by 3 bases, with 6 bases between. The CDR3 is made up of 13 amino acids.

The rearrangement links TRBV5-4 to TRBJ2-3, with TRBD2 identical over 12 bases. The CDR3 contains 16 residues. CDR1 and CDR2 from the germline V gene are SGHNT and YYREEE (reference sequence). Germline trimming cut 4 bases from V and 1 base from J; bases unmatched to any gene: 4. Here the CDR3 DNA reads TGTGCCAGCAGCCCCCGACTAGCGGGGGGCACAGATACGCAGTATTTT. As protein: CASSPRLAGGTDTQYF.

J is TRBJ1-1 and V is TRBV5-6, with D tentatively TRBD1 (6 bases). Germline loops: CDR1 SGHDT, CDR2 YYEEEE. V was shortened by 3 bases and J by 3 bases, with 12 bases between the two germline ends. The CDR3 totals 14 residues. DNA of the CDR3: TGTGCCAGCAGCTGGGGACAAGGGGACACTGAAGCTTTCTTT. It specifies CASSWGQGDTEAFF.